Listed below are T cell receptor beta chains from one sample, sequenced in a study of T cell repertoires in cytomegalovirus infection. TCRdb ran MiXCR on the reads and lists one entry per CDR3 protein. The table records 60,000 to 85,000 distinct CDR3 sequences, about 22% of them present only once. The antigens of these receptors remain unknown. The sample was PBMCs, sequenced either directly or after in vitro stimulation (not recorded which). The receptors derive from a human donor in good health (CMV status not recorded). Some clones in this sample may be carry-over from other donors' samples. Both conserved end residues are part of each CDR3. The D gene is left open where the match is weak.

V gene	D gene	J gene	CDR3 protein
TRBV4-3	.	TRBJ2-5	CASSPTVIQETQYF
TRBV30	TRBD2	TRBJ2-5	CAWSSGGGGETQYF
TRBV5-1	.	TRBJ2-2	CASSISQAGELFF
TRBV6-5	.	TRBJ2-7	CASSYGGAGSYEQYF
TRBV2	.	TRBJ1-2	CASRPDKRSHGPF
TRBV4-2	.	TRBJ1-2	CASSQEVYTPNYGYTF
TRBV7-2	.	TRBJ2-3	CASSRLGTDTQYF
TRBV27	.	TRBJ2-5	CASSKTRQETQYF
TRBV28	.	TRBJ1-1	CASSLGSTEAFF
TRBV6-2/TRBV6-3	.	TRBJ1-1	CASSYPRWFNTEAFF
TRBV12-3/TRBV12-4	TRBD1	TRBJ2-7	CASSLGQGVHEQYF
TRBV23-1	TRBD2	TRBJ2-3	CASSQSIGTSESLGPRSTDTQYF
TRBV6-5	.	TRBJ1-1	CASSPRGPLNTEAFF
TRBV7-2	.	TRBJ1-1	CASLQGQGNTEAFF
TRBV30	.	TRBJ2-3	CACPRGGHTDTQYF
TRBV7-8	TRBD1	TRBJ1-5	CASSLGQGNQPQHF
TRBV6-2/TRBV6-3	TRBD1	TRBJ2-7	CASSQGTGGKGEQYF
TRBV4-3	.	TRBJ1-2	CASSQARENYGYTF
TRBV28	.	TRBJ2-7	CASSFHGGSYEQYF
TRBV7-2	.	TRBJ2-5	CASSSDRVIQETQYF
TRBV19	.	TRBJ2-5	CASSMTGWETQYF
TRBV19	.	TRBJ2-5	CASRKRGGQETQYF
TRBV7-2	TRBD2	TRBJ2-1	CASSFSGRAVNEQFF
TRBV6-1	TRBD1	TRBJ1-2	CASSPGTGANYGYTF
TRBV4-3	TRBD1	TRBJ2-7	CASSPRQGYEQYF
TRBV7-4	.	TRBJ1-2	CASSLDYNNGYTF
TRBV11-3	.	TRBJ1-1	CASSLDLTASVAFF
TRBV12-3/TRBV12-4	.	TRBJ2-3	CASSDPLSTDTQYF
TRBV6-4	TRBD2	TRBJ2-1	CASTQLAGEGEQFF
TRBV6-2/TRBV6-3	.	TRBJ1-1	CASSLWHTEAFF
TRBV18	.	TRBJ1-5	CASSPGSGNHQPQHF
TRBV4-3	TRBD1	TRBJ2-1	CASSQEGRQGADEEFF
TRBV7-9	TRBD1	TRBJ2-1	CASSTYRGHSYNEQFF
TRBV7-2	.	TRBJ1-1	CASSLFQVNTEAFF
TRBV28	TRBD1	TRBJ2-7	CASSLHRGYSSYEQYF
TRBV4-1	TRBD2	TRBJ2-1	CASSQEILAGAYNEQFF
TRBV4-1	.	TRBJ1-6	CASSQVPDVSPLHF
TRBV28	TRBD1	TRBJ2-7	CASRRRTGGREQYF
TRBV5-6	.	TRBJ1-3	CASTLQFGNTIYF
TRBV11-2	.	TRBJ1-3	CASSTPGNTIYF
TRBV10-3	.	TRBJ2-7	CASSLVGGSYEQYF